This T cell receptor beta chain emerged from a study of shared clonotypes between healthy human individuals. The CDR3 runs to 15 residues. The V end was cut by 3 bases, the J end by 5 bases, with 16 bases between. Germline V gives CDR1 LGHNT, CDR2 FRNRAP. The sorted-subset replicate PCRs were given around 200 ng DNA, which is 30,000 to 35,000 T cell genomes. Original processing methods: Sequence data from immunoSEQ were junction-only and lacked quality scores; consequently, filtering differed. Sequencing used immunoSEQ multiplex PCR; TCRdb keeps in-frame clones, though not all of them. The V and J calls and clone size are taken from that table; D and trimming were inferred from the DNA. The repertoire includes some 2.1 million clones, roughly 95% of them detected once, and around 1.7% sits in the top ten. Only a few counts were recorded for this clone. Naive CD8 cells were CD45RO-negative, positively selected for CCR7, excluding terminally differentiated effector memory CD45RA+ cells. Those who donated, Caucasian adults without exception, all lived in Nashville, Tennessee.

Specimen: naive CD8+ T cells from PBMCs. The TCR was taken from a man aged 18 to 29 in good health. Some clones in this sample may be carry-over from other donors' samples. The rearrangement links TRBV12-5 to TRBJ1-1; no clear D. The chain's CDR3 is CASGFTPGGGTEAFF. Written as DNA, the CDR3 is TGTGCTAGTGGTTTCACCCCGGGCGGAGGGACTGAAGCTTTCTTT.